What follows are 18 T cell receptor beta chains derived from one specimen sequenced in a study of beta chain features in type 1 diabetes. The whole isolated RNA underwent reverse transcription, so sequencing captured expressed TCRB transcripts. Here immunoSEQ multiplex PCR was the method, and the copy in TCRdb shows in-frame clones only, minus some. The sample holds approximately 470,000 clones, approximately 30% seen once. The sequenced material came from naive CD4+ T cells from blood. These receptors were collected from a man between 18 and 35 years old in good health.

The chain has TRBV5-4 and TRBJ1-4; D remains ambiguous. CDR3 length: 14 amino acids. Germline CDR1 and CDR2: SGHNT and YYREEE (reference sequence). V lost 4 bases to trimming and J lost 5 bases, with 12 bases between them. CDR3 residues: CASSLGLGNEKLFF. The DNA for the CDR3 is TGTGCCAGCAGCCTGGGCCTGGGGAATGAAAAACTGTTTTTT.

The chain uses TRBV10-3 and TRBJ2-7; 9 bases agree with TRBD1. Unmatched junction bases numbered 5, after V lost 2 bases and J lost 3 bases. The CDR3 spans 15 residues. CDR1 is ENHRY, CDR2 SYGVKD, per germline. The CDR3 spells CAISEGGQGVYEQYF. The CDR3 DNA sequence: TGTGCCATCAGTGAGGGGGGACAGGGTGTCTACGAGCAGTACTTC.

This chain uses TRBV30 with TRBJ2-7; D is tentatively TRBD1 or TRBD2 (6 bases each). V shed 0 bases and J shed 2 bases, with 11 bases lying between them. Looked up from germline, CDR1 is GTSNPN and CDR2 is SVGIG (reference sequence). CDR3 length: 14 amino acids. Here the CDR3 reads CAWSVLRGAYEQYF. The DNA of the CDR3 is TGTGCCTGGAGTGTACTTAGGGGGGCCTACGAGCAGTACTTC.

V and J are TRBV4-1 and TRBJ1-2; D uncertain. CDR1 MGHRA and CDR2 YSYEKL come from the germline V gene. This CDR3 comprises 14 residues. The V end was cut by 1 base, the J end by 6 bases, with 12 bases between. The CDR3 spells CASSQVMGYDGYTF. The CDR3 DNA sequence: TGCGCCAGCAGCCAAGTAATGGGGTACGATGGCTACACCTTC.

The CDR3 DNA follows: TGTGCCTGGAGTGTCCCGGGGGGAACCCAGTACTTC. This codes for CAWSVPGGTQYF. The chain carries TRBV30 and TRBJ2-5, with 7 bases fitting TRBD2. The germline gives CDR1 GTSNPN, CDR2 SVGIG (reference sequence). The CDR3 covers 12 residues. V was clipped by 0 bases and J by 8 bases; unmatched bases: 3.

J is TRBJ2-1 and V is TRBV14, with 9 bases aligning to TRBD2. The CDR3 sequence is 14 residues long. Trimming at V came to 5 bases and at J to 7 bases, leaving 6 bases not matched to a gene. Germline-derived CDR1 and CDR2 are SGHDN and FVKESK. The CDR3 nucleotides read TGTGCCAGCAGCTCCGGACTAGCGAGGAATGAGCAGTTCTTC. It translates to CASSSGLARNEQFF. Complete variable domain (other parts from reference TRBV14 and TRBJ2-1): EAGVTQFPSHSVIEKGQTVTLRCDPISGHDNLYWYRRVMGKEIKFLLHFVKESKQDESGMPNNRFLAERTGGTYSTLKVQPAELEDSGVYFCASSSGLARNEQFFGPGTRLTVL.

The chain employs TRBV30 and TRBJ2-1; perhaps TRBD1 as D (6 bases). The CDR3 loop spans 14 amino acids. Germline CDR1 GTSNPN, CDR2 SVGIG (reference sequence). Between the trimmed V and J ends, which lost 2 bases and 3 bases, there was a span of 11 bases. The CDR3, as DNA: TGTGCCTGGAGTTTTGGGACACACTACAATGAGCAGTTCTTC. Its translation: CAWSFGTHYNEQFF.

The chain couples TRBV27 to TRBJ1-5; 10 bases fit TRBD1. Per germline, CDR1 MNHEY and CDR2 SMNVEV (reference sequence). The junction had 19 bases not matched to a gene; V was cut back by 3 bases and J by 2 bases. CDR3 length equals 21 residues. In nucleotides, the CDR3 is TGTGCCAGCAGTTTGCGGTCCCCGGGACAGGGGTTGAACTCTGGCAATCAGCCCCAGCATTTT. It specifies CASSLRSPGQGLNSGNQPQHF.

This clone was observed a handful of times. The V call is TRBV29-1, the J call TRBJ1-2; D possibly corresponds to TRBD1 (5 bases). The germline V gene has CDR1 SQVTM and CDR2 ANQGSEA. The CDR3 runs to 13 residues. V lost 1 base, J lost 8 bases, and 14 bases lay in between. Written as DNA, the CDR3 is TGCAGCGTTGAAGGGGGCGGAGGGAAAGGCTACACCTTC. Its protein is CSVEGGGGKGYTF.

The V and J genes are TRBV29-1 and TRBJ1-1, with D uncertain. Germline CDR1 SQVTM, CDR2 ANQGSEA. There are 15 residues in the CDR3. V dropped 0 bases and J dropped 3 bases, with 14 bases sitting between them. CDR3 DNA sequence: TGCAGCGTTGAAGATCGGAAGGGATGGGACACTGAAGCTTTCTTT. This gives the protein CSVEDRKGWDTEAFF.

The V and J genes are TRBV30 and TRBJ2-1; D possibly matches TRBD1 or TRBD2 (5 bases each). This CDR3 has 13 residues. Trimming cost V 3 bases and J 3 bases, with 9 bases left between them. The germline V gene has CDR1 GTSNPN and CDR2 SVGIG (reference sequence). This CDR3 reads CAWSRDDYNEQFF. The CDR3 nucleotides read TGTGCCTGGAGCAGGGACGACTACAATGAGCAGTTCTTC.

A few counts support this clone. The chain couples TRBV9 to TRBJ2-5; 7 positions match TRBD1. The CDR3 spans 14 residues. Germline CDR1 SGDLS, CDR2 YYNGEE. After removal of 4 bases from V and 5 bases from J, the junction contained 8 bases not matched to a gene. The CDR3 spells CASSKTGPGETQYF. Written as DNA, the CDR3 is TGTGCCAGCAGCAAGACAGGGCCGGGGGAGACCCAGTACTTC. The whole variable domain, filled in from reference TRBV9 and TRBJ2-5, reads DSGVTQTPKHLITATGQRVTLRCSPRSGDLSVYWYQQSLDQGLQFLIQYYNGEERAKGNILERFSAQQFPDLHSELNLSSLELGDSALYFCASSKTGPGETQYFGPGTRLLVL.

The rearrangement joins TRBV4-1 to TRBJ2-5; D is undetermined. This CDR3 comprises 14 residues. In germline, CDR1 is MGHRA, CDR2 YSYEKL. Trimming removed 1 base from V and 1 base from J, with 7 bases in between. In DNA, the CDR3 is TGCGCCAGCAGCCAAGTCCTAATCCAAGAGACCCAGTACTTC. Its protein product is CASSQVLIQETQYF.

The rearrangement uses TRBV28 and TRBJ2-6; a possible D gene is TRBD1 (6 bases). The V gene's germline CDR1 is MDHEN and CDR2 SYDVKM. The V and J ends lost 6 bases and 0 bases respectively, with 15 bases between them. The CDR3 runs to 17 residues. The CDR3 protein is CASRDRDMSSGANVLTF. CDR3 in DNA: TGTGCCAGCAGGGACCGGGACATGAGCTCTGGGGCCAACGTCCTGACTTTC.

The V gene is TRBV4-2, the J gene TRBJ1-5; a possible D gene is TRBD1 (6 bases). Germline loops: CDR1 LGHNA, CDR2 YNFKEQ. Trimming cost V 4 bases and J 5 bases, with 9 bases left between them. The CDR3 totals 13 residues. The DNA of the CDR3 is TGTGCCAGCAGCCCCAGACAGGATCAGCCCCAGCATTTT. Its translation: CASSPRQDQPQHF.

V and J are TRBV7-9 and TRBJ2-2; D unclear. Germline V gene sequence: CDR1 SEHNR, CDR2 FQNEAQ (reference sequence). V was clipped by 7 bases and J by 1 base, with 10 bases between them. The CDR3 sequence is 14 residues long. CDR3 protein: CASTRRQNTGELFF. Written as DNA, the CDR3 is TGTGCCAGCACCAGAAGACAGAACACCGGGGAGCTGTTTTTT. The full variable domain, its missing parts supplied by reference TRBV7-9 and TRBJ2-2, is DTGVSQNPRHKITKRGQNVTFRCDPISEHNRLYWYRQTLGQGPEFLTYFQNEAQLEKSRLLSDRFSAERPKGSFSTLEIQRTEQGDSAMYLCASTRRQNTGELFFGEGSRLTVL.

The rearrangement joins TRBV11-2 to TRBJ2-3; TRBD2 matches at 8 bases. This CDR3 has 15 amino acids. J gave up 3 bases and V 3 bases, and 5 bases lay outside the gene matches. Germline CDR1 reads SGHAT; CDR2 reads FQNNGV. CDR3 loop: CASSFPGGLTDTQYF. In DNA form, the CDR3 reads TGTGCCAGCAGCTTCCCGGGAGGGCTTACAGATACGCAGTATTTT.

The chain employs TRBV7-3 and TRBJ2-6; possibly TRBD1 for D (5 bases). Germline V gene data show CDR1 as SGHTA and CDR2 as FQGTGA. This CDR3 contains 14 residues. Trimming took 5 bases from V and 2 from J, leaving 7 bases between them. As DNA, the CDR3 is TGTGCCAGCAGCCTGACAGCTGGGGCCAACGTCCTGACTTTC. Its protein product is CASSLTAGANVLTF.